Below, 30 T cell receptor beta chains from the same sample are listed, as sequenced in a study of blood T cells in healthy people across ages. A second PCR, run for 7 to 11 cycles, used a sample-barcoded 5' primer plus a J-beta primer mix. TCRdb itself ran the 5' RACE reads through MiXCR, one entry per CDR3 protein. The table lists 850,000 to 1,000,000 distinct CDR3 sequences, around 46% of them singletons, with around 15% in the top ten. Sequencing was done on a sample of blood. The receptors here all came from a man aged 25-45 years in good health.

This clonotype came up a few times. J is TRBJ1-2 and V is TRBV10-3, with 7 bases that match TRBD1. Germline V CDR1 and CDR2: ENHRY, SYGVKD. The V and J ends lost 7 bases and 0 bases, in that order; junction bases with no gene match: 5. The CDR3 sequence is 14 residues long. CDR3 protein: CAITSTGTNYGYTF. Here the CDR3 DNA reads TGTGCCATCACTTCGACAGGGACTAACTATGGCTACACCTTC.

To note about this clonotype: At one end, the junction sequence differs from germline, possibly due to a read error. The chain has TRBV9 and TRBJ2-1; 11 bases match TRBD2. The CDR3 has 15 residues. Germline CDR1 and CDR2: SGDLS and YYNGEE. In DNA form, the CDR3 reads TGTGCCAGCAGCGCGGGACTAGCGGATTACAATGTGCAGTTCTTC. Translating it yields CASSAGLADYNVQFF. Together with reference TRBV9 and TRBJ2-1, the CDR3 gives the full variable domain: DSGVTQTPKHLITATGQRVTLRCSPRSGDLSVYWYQQSLDQGLQFLIQYYNGEERAKGNILERFSAQQFPDLHSELNLSSLELGDSALYFCASSAGLADYNVQFFGPGTRLTVL.

Here the CDR3 DNA reads TGTGCCAGCATTAGGACAGGTTATAACACCGGGGAGCTGTTTTTT. Protein: CASIRTGYNTGELFF. This sequence joins TRBV27 and TRBJ2-2; TRBD1 aligns across 7 bases. After removal of 7 bases from V and 2 bases from J, the junction contained 7 bases not matched to a gene. CDR1 is MNHEY and CDR2 is SMNVEV in the germline V gene (reference sequence). The CDR3 covers 15 residues.

The chain is built from TRBV27 and TRBJ2-3; D is possibly TRBD1 (6 bases). This CDR3 contains 16 residues. Trimming left V 6 bases short and J 0 bases short, with 16 bases between. Germline lookup yields CDR1 MNHEY and CDR2 SMNVEV (reference sequence). Here the CDR3 DNA reads TGTGCCAGCAGCGTACAGGGACGAAGAAGCACAGATACGCAGTATTTT. Encoded protein: CASSVQGRRSTDTQYF.

This clonotype was counted between two and nine times. The V gene is TRBV9, the J gene TRBJ2-1; 11 nucleotides match TRBD2. CDR3 size: 14 residues. Looked up from germline, CDR1 is SGDLS and CDR2 is YYNGEE. Trimming at V came to 1 base and at J to 8 bases, leaving 2 bases not matched to a gene. CDR3 amino acids: CASSVLAGGDEQFF. In nucleotides, the CDR3 is TGTGCCAGCAGCGTACTAGCGGGGGGAGATGAGCAGTTCTTC. The full variable domain, rest sourced from reference TRBV9 and TRBJ2-1, is DSGVTQTPKHLITATGQRVTLRCSPRSGDLSVYWYQQSLDQGLQFLIQYYNGEERAKGNILERFSAQQFPDLHSELNLSSLELGDSALYFCASSVLAGGDEQFFGPGTRLTVL.

CDR3 sequence: CASSQVNSLLDEQFF. CDR3 DNA sequence: TGTGCCAGCAGCCAAGTCAACTCCCTCCTCGATGAGCAGTTCTTC. The chain uses TRBV14 and TRBJ2-1; D unresolved. Germline assignment: CDR1 SGHDN and CDR2 FVKESK. Trimming removed 1 base at V and 8 bases at J, with 15 bases between. This CDR3 has 15 residues.

This rearrangement joins TRBV12-5 to TRBJ2-1; 8 nucleotides agree with TRBD1. V gave up 0 bases and J gave up 0 bases; unmatched junction bases: 4. Germline V gives CDR1 LGHNT, CDR2 FRNRAP. The CDR3 extends over 17 amino acids. The CDR3 region is CASGLVLGQGSYNEQFF. As DNA, the CDR3 is TGTGCTAGTGGTTTGGTACTCGGACAGGGCTCCTACAATGAGCAGTTCTTC.

This clonotype was counted only a few times. The rearrangement joins TRBV29-1 to TRBJ2-3; TRBD1 aligns across 10 bases. The CDR3 covers 14 residues. Germline-derived CDR1 and CDR2 are SQVTM and ANQGSEA. The trim removed 4 bases at V and 5 bases at J, leaving 6 bases unmatched. CDR3 in DNA: TGCAGCGTTGGCGGACAGGGGGAAGGAGATACGCAGTATTTT. Protein product: CSVGGQGEGDTQYF.

The V call is TRBV7-2, the J call TRBJ2-5, with TRBD2 matching over 8 bases. The CDR3 is made up of 18 amino acids. J gave up 6 bases and V 5 bases, and 20 bases lay outside the gene matches. Germline CDR1 reads SGHTA; CDR2 reads FQGNSA. The CDR3 loop is CASSPTLGGRGAGKTQYF. The CDR3 DNA reads TGTGCCAGCAGCCCCACGCTGGGAGGGCGGGGGGCTGGAAAGACCCAGTACTTC.

This clonotype was found a few times. The chain recombines TRBV6-6 with TRBJ2-7; 9 nucleotides match TRBD1. V was pared by 1 base and J by 6 bases, with 1 base of the junction left unmatched. The CDR3 has 13 amino acids. Germline V gives CDR1 MNHNY, CDR2 SVGAGI (reference sequence). Here the CDR3 reads CASSYLGQGEQYF. In DNA form, the CDR3 reads TGTGCCAGCAGTTACTTGGGACAGGGCGAGCAGTACTTC.

The chain is built from TRBV4-3 and TRBJ1-6, with D possibly matching TRBD1 (6 bases). The CDR3 is 17 residues long. V gave up 0 bases and J gave up 14 bases, with 23 bases separating them. Germline V gene sequence: CDR1 LGHNA, CDR2 YSLEER. CDR3 residues: CASSQDLDGGVTVTLHF. The CDR3 DNA reads TGCGCCAGCAGCCAAGACCTTGACGGGGGCGTAACAGTAACCCTCCACTTT.

This chain's CDR3 is CSASGPNSYEQYF. CDR3 DNA sequence: TGCAGTGCTTCCGGACCGAACTCCTACGAGCAGTACTTC. V and J are TRBV20-1 and TRBJ2-7, with D hard to call. CDR1 is DFQATT, CDR2 SNEGSKA, per germline (reference sequence). V dropped 5 bases and J dropped 0 bases, with 11 bases sitting between them. The CDR3 has 13 residues.

On this clonotype itself: The junction shows a germline mismatch at one end, possibly a read error. V and J are TRBV7-2 and TRBJ2-1, with 15 bases identical to TRBD2. CDR1 SGHTA and CDR2 FQGNSA come from the germline V gene. The CDR3 has 15 amino acids. The CDR3 protein is CASSPGLAGGNGQFF. The CDR3, as DNA: TGTGCCAGCAGCCCGGGACTAGCGGGGGGCAATGGGCAGTTCTTC.

The rearrangement links TRBV6-1 to TRBJ1-5; D may be TRBD1 (5 bases). This CDR3 comprises 17 residues. Germline assignment: CDR1 MNHNS and CDR2 SASEGT. Trimming cost V 3 bases and J 2 bases, with 17 bases left between them. CDR3 protein: CASSDRPRGSGNQPQHF. CDR3 coding DNA: TGTGCCAGCAGTGACCGTCCTAGGGGCTCAGGCAATCAGCCCCAGCATTTT.

A note on this clonotype: Possible read error: a much larger clone is one base away. The chain couples TRBV6-5 to TRBJ2-5; the D is unclear. TRBJ2-7 matches the DNA end more closely, so the J call is doubtful. This CDR3 comprises 12 residues. Germline loops: CDR1 MNHEY, CDR2 SVGAGI. The CDR3: CASRPLVGEQYF. CDR3 sequence (DNA): TGTGCCAGCAGGCCGCTGGTGGGCGAGCAGTACTTC.

For this clonotype: A much larger clone differs from this one at a single base, so this may be a read error. The gene calls are TRBV6-2 or TRBV6-3 and TRBJ2-1; 7 bases are a match to TRBD1. The CDR3 contains 15 residues. Germline CDR1 is MNHEY and CDR2 is SVGEGT. V gave up 4 bases and J gave up 10 bases; unmatched junction bases: 13. The CDR3 bases are TGTGCCAGCAGTTCCGGGCCGACAGGGCCCTACGAGCAGTTCTTC. Amino acids: CASSSGPTGPYEQFF.

This clonotype has at least ten counts. The rearrangement uses TRBV3-1 and TRBJ1-1; D ambiguous. Trimming took 2 bases from V and 5 from J, leaving 3 bases between them. The CDR3 covers 11 residues. Per the germline V gene, CDR1 is LGHDT and CDR2 is YNNKEL (reference sequence). Here the CDR3 reads CASSQRTEAFF. The DNA of the CDR3 is TGTGCCAGCAGCCAAAGGACTGAAGCTTTCTTT. The full variable domain, with the rest looked up from reference TRBV3-1 and TRBJ1-1, is DTAVSQTPKYLVTQMGNDKSIKCEQNLGHDTMYWYKQDSKKFLKIMFSYNNKELIINETVPNRFSPKSPDKAHLNLHINSLELGDSAVYFCASSQRTEAFFGQGTRLTVV.

CDR3 sequence (DNA): TGTGCCAGCAGTTTATATGTTCCGGGCGGGGATAGAGAGCAGTACTTC. Protein product: CASSLYVPGGDREQYF. The rearrangement links TRBV27 to TRBJ2-7; the D gene is possibly TRBD2 (6 bases). The CDR3 loop spans 16 amino acids. The V and J ends lost 1 base and 7 bases respectively, with 20 bases between them. Germline V lookup: CDR1 MNHEY, CDR2 SMNVEV (reference sequence).

The genes are TRBV7-9 and TRBJ2-5, with D possibly TRBD2 on 6 matching bases. There are 15 residues in the CDR3. CDR1 and CDR2 (germline): SEHNR, FQNEAQ (reference sequence). Trimming pared 10 bases from V and 2 bases from J, leaving 20 bases between. In nucleotides, the CDR3 is TGTGCCACCAACGCGGGATTAGCGGAACAAGAGACCCAGTACTTC. It specifies CATNAGLAEQETQYF.

The gene calls are TRBV28 and TRBJ2-1; the D gene could be TRBD1 or TRBD2 (5 bases each). From germline, CDR1 is MDHEN and CDR2 SYDVKM. Trimming left V 7 bases short and J 9 bases short, with 19 bases between. This CDR3 has 14 amino acids. CDR3 DNA: TGTGCCAGCAAGGGAGAACAGGTCTCGCGTGAGCAGTTCTTC. It yields the protein CASKGEQVSREQFF.

The chain links TRBV2 to TRBJ1-4, with D hard to call. The CDR3 runs 13 residues. Germline V gene sequence: CDR1 SNHLY, CDR2 FYNNEI. V lost 1 base and J 10 bases, leaving 10 bases between the germline ends. CDR3 sequence (DNA): TGTGCCAGCAGTGAAGGCGGTTTCGTAAAACTGTTTTTT. It codes for CASSEGGFVKLFF.

V is TRBV6-5 and J is TRBJ1-1, with no clear D. V was pared by 5 bases and J by 0 bases, with 13 bases between. There are 15 residues in the CDR3. Germline-derived CDR1 and CDR2 are MNHEY and SVGAGI. The chain's CDR3 is CASSPRGDVNTEAFF. The CDR3 nucleotides read TGTGCCAGCAGTCCCCGGGGAGACGTGAACACTGAAGCTTTCTTT.

The gene calls are TRBV7-2 and TRBJ1-5; tentatively, D is TRBD1 (6 bases). Trimming shortened V by 3 bases and J by 0 bases, and 12 bases separated the two germline ends. CDR3 length: 16 amino acids. CDR1 is SGHTA, CDR2 FQGNSA, per germline. The CDR3 nucleotides read TGTGCCAGCAGCTTGAGACAGGACTTTAGCAATCAGCCCCAGCATTTT. The encoded protein is CASSLRQDFSNQPQHF.

Only a few counts were recorded for this clonotype. The gene calls are TRBV2 and TRBJ2-7, with D uncertain. The length of the CDR3 is 13 residues. V shed 7 bases and J shed 0 bases, with 10 bases lying between them. Germline values: CDR1 SNHLY, CDR2 FYNNEI. The CDR3 here is CASNLASSYEQYF. The CDR3 nucleotides are TGTGCCAGCAATTTGGCGAGCTCCTACGAGCAGTACTTC. Combining the CDR3 with reference TRBV2 and TRBJ2-7 gives the whole variable domain EPEVTQTPSHQVTQMGQEVILRCVPISNHLYFYWYRQILGQKVEFLVSFYNNEISEKSEIFDDQFSVERPDGSNFTLKIRSTKLEDSAMYFCASNLASSYEQYFGPGTRLTVT.

The J gene is TRBJ1-1, the V gene TRBV10-3, with TRBD1 matching over 8 bases. The J segment lost 2 bases and the V segment lost 2 bases, leaving 4 bases of the junction unmatched. The CDR3 is 15 residues long. From germline, CDR1 is ENHRY and CDR2 SYGVKD. Here the CDR3 reads CAISELQGANTEAFF. For the CDR3, the DNA is TGTGCCATCAGTGAGCTTCAGGGGGCTAACACTGAAGCTTTCTTT.

This chain joins TRBV4-3 and TRBJ1-4; D might be TRBD1 (5 bases). Deletions cut 0 bases from V and 6 bases from J, with 14 bases between. The CDR3 is 16 residues long. Germline lookup yields CDR1 LGHNA and CDR2 YSLEER. CDR3 loop: CASSQDWTGVDEKLFF. The CDR3 region has the DNA TGCGCCAGCAGCCAAGATTGGACGGGGGTGGATGAAAAACTGTTTTTT.

This clonotype turned up a few times. The chain employs TRBV4-2 and TRBJ2-3, with TRBD2 identical over 9 bases. The ends lost 1 base at V and 3 bases at J; junction bases unmatched: 5. This CDR3 region has 16 residues. Germline V gene sequence: CDR1 LGHNA, CDR2 YNFKEQ. CDR3 in DNA: TGTGCCAGCAGCCAAGTCCGCGGGGGGGCGACAGATACGCAGTATTTT. Translation gives CASSQVRGGATDTQYF.

The V gene is TRBV6-5, the J gene TRBJ1-2, with 7 positions matching TRBD1. This CDR3 region has 13 residues. Germline lookup yields CDR1 MNHEY and CDR2 SVGAGI. V trimming: 6 bases; J trimming: 8 bases; junction bases outside the gene matches: 9. CDR3 protein: CASSRDSNLGYTF. CDR3 DNA: TGTGCCAGCAGCCGGGACAGCAATCTAGGCTACACCTTC.

This clonotype was seen a handful of times. The chain links TRBV20-1 to TRBJ2-4, with 7 bases identical to TRBD2. CDR3 length: 14 residues. Germline CDR1 reads DFQATT; CDR2 reads SNEGSKA (reference sequence). The J segment lost 4 bases and the V segment lost 3 bases, leaving 6 bases of the junction unmatched. The DNA of the CDR3 is TGCAGTGCTAGGGGAGGACTAGGGAAAAACATTCAGTACTTC. This gives the protein CSARGGLGKNIQYF.

This clonotype was counted only a few times. This chain joins TRBV28 and TRBJ2-3; the D is unclear. V was clipped by 7 bases and J by 1 base, with 15 bases between them. Germline CDR1 is MDHEN and CDR2 is SYDVKM. The CDR3 is 15 amino acids. CDR3 coding DNA: TGTGCCAGCACCCTCAGCCCCCGTGGCACAGATACGCAGTATTTT. Translation gives CASTLSPRGTDTQYF. Complete variable domain (other parts from reference TRBV28 and TRBJ2-3): DVKVTQSSRYLVKRTGEKVFLECVQDMDHENMFWYRQDPGLGLRLIYFSYDVKMKEKGDIPEGYSVSREKKERFSLILESASTNQTSMYLCASTLSPRGTDTQYFGPGTRLTVL.